This TCR beta chain was sequenced during a study of OX40 agonist ivuxolimab in advanced cancers. About the investigation overall: Ivuxolimab, which targeted the costimulatory receptor OX40 (CD134), was an agonistic, fully human IgG2 monoclonal antibody. Intravenous ivuxolimab was administered to patients every 2 weeks at six dose levels: 0.01, 0.1, 0.3, 1.5, 3 and 10 mg/kg. Of the roughly 52 dose-escalation patients, hepatocellular carcinoma was present in 19, melanoma in approximately 15, renal cell carcinoma in 9 and head and neck cancer in 9. In the dose-escalation cohort, 65% to 90% of patients were male, and the mean age was approximately 60 years, with a range of about 20 to 90. Prior anti-PD-1, anti-PD-L1 or anti-CTLA-4 therapy was permitted, and less than 45% of dose-escalation patients had received checkpoint inhibitors. Partial responses occurred in three dose-escalation patients, of whom one had hepatocellular carcinoma and two had cutaneous melanoma. Peripheral TCRbeta sequencing aimed to test whether ivuxolimab altered TCR sequence diversity and caused clonal T-cell expansion. The monotherapy dose-escalation portion (N = 52 patients) of the phase I ivuxolimab trial is reported in the paper.

Genomic DNA was isolated from the sorted cells so that the TCRbeta CDR3 region could be sequenced. TCRbeta CDR3 regions were sequenced using the immunoSEQ Assay. This is the immuneACCESS table as TCRdb keeps it, with only in-frame sequences that have V and J called. A part of the clones is gone; compared with another copy, unresolved V genes explain less than half, and the rest is unexplained. This sample holds 65,000 to 90,000 clones; approximately 90% were observed only once. Of the sample, approximately 10% is held by the ten largest clones. Reading the germline V gene (reference sequence) gives CDR1 WNHNN and CDR2 SYGVQD. Its CDR3 holds 16 amino acids, cysteine through phenylalanine. Only the CDR3 DNA stays, 48 bases, in frame from base 1. For this chain, trimming is 6 bases at the V end and 0 bases at the J end, and the number of junction bases without a gene match is 11. Patients with a history of autoimmune disease or receiving systemic immunosuppression were excluded from the trial. In every dose cohort, peripheral blood was drawn for TCR sequencing at baseline, cycle 4 day 1, and cycle 7 day 1. The samples were taken from a phase I, first-in-human, multicenter, open-label dose-escalation trial of ivuxolimab. Adults with locally advanced or metastatic melanoma, renal cell carcinoma, hepatocellular carcinoma or head and neck squamous cell carcinoma were enrolled in the trial. Before TCR sequencing, CD4+ T cells and CD8+ T cells from peripheral blood were sorted into separate populations.

On this clone itself: Its antigen specificity is not known. No base quality values were provided; no much bigger clone lies one nucleotide off.

Summary of the overall study and its limitations: Partial responders in the 0.1-3.0 mg/kg groups had among the lowest normalized peripheral clonal expansion, especially among CD8+ T cells. Low levels of normalized T-cell clonal expansion were also seen in some nonresponding patients. Antigen specificity was not determined for the clonally expanded peripheral T cells. At doses of 0.1 to 3.0 mg/kg, clonal expansion of both CD4+ and CD8+ blood T cells was observed from baseline to week 6. After ivuxolimab, more expanded clones were found on average in CD8+ T cells than in CD4+ T cells.

The sequence was obtained from an adult with an advanced solid tumor such as melanoma, head and neck, liver or kidney cancer. The receptor chain draws on TRBV10-1 and TRBJ2-7, with 7 junctional bases fitting TRBD2. Sequences were derived from CD4+ or CD8+ T cells sorted from blood, sampled in a trial of the OX40 agonist ivuxolimab. The nucleotide sequence is TGCGCCAGCAGCCGCGGTAGAGCGGGGAGCTCCTACGAGCAGTACTTC. This sequence encodes CASSRGRAGSSYEQYF.